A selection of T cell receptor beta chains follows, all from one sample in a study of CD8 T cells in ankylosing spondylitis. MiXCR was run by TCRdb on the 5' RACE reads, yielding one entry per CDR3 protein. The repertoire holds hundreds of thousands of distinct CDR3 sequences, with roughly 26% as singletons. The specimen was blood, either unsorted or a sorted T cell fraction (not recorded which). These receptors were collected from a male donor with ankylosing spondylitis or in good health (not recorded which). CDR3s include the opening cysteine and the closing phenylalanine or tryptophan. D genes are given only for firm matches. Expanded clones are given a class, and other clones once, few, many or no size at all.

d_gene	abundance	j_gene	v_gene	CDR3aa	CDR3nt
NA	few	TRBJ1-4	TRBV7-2	CASSPGGDTNEKLFF	TGTGCCAGCAGCCCTGGGGGGGATACTAATGAAAAACTGTTTTTT
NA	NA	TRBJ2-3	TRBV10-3	CATTGTTDTQYF	TGTGCCACTACAGGGACCACAGATACGCAGTATTTT
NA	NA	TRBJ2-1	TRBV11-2	CASSPRGGNRSRSTNNEQFF	TGTGCCAGCAGCCCCCGGGGCGGGAATCGGAGTCGGAGCACTAACAATGAGCAGTTCTTC
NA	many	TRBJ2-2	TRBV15	CATSTRSGELFF	TGTGCCACCAGCACCCGTTCCGGGGAGCTGTTTTTT
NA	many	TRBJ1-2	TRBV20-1	CSARVASLTPPDGYTF	TGCAGTGCTAGAGTTGCCTCGCTGACACCCCCGGATGGCTACACCTTC
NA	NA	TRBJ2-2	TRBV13	CAMGPGLSSGELFF	TGTGCCATGGGCCCGGGACTCTCCTCCGGGGAGCTGTTTTTT
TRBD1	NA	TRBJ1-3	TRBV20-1	CSARDWGGQSSGNTIYF	TGCAGTGCTAGAGACTGGGGGGGACAGTCCTCTGGAAACACCATATATTTT
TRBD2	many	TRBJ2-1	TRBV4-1	CASSLTGTSGSYNEQFF	TGCGCCAGCAGCCTCACCGGGACTAGCGGCTCCTACAATGAGCAGTTCTTC
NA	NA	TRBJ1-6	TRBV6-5	CASSYSRHNSPLHF	TGTGCCAGCAGTTACTCGAGACATAATTCACCCCTCCACTTT
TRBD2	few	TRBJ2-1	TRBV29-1	CSAREGPPYNEQFF	TGCAGCGCGCGGGAGGGCCCACCTTACAATGAGCAGTTCTTC
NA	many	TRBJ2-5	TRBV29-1	CSVDPQPLTQYF	TGCAGCGTTGATCCGCAGCCCCTGACCCAGTACTTC
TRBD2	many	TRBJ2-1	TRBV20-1	CSASRASGNHEQFF	TGCAGTGCTAGTAGGGCTAGCGGGAACCATGAGCAGTTCTTC
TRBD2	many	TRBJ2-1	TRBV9	CASSVNLAGTSIGHEQFF	TGTGCCAGCAGCGTAAATTTGGCCGGGACTAGCATCGGTCATGAGCAGTTCTTC
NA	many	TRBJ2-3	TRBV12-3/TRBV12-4	CASSLMTLVYTDTQYF	TGTGCCAGCAGCCTCATGACTCTAGTTTACACAGATACGCAGTATTTT
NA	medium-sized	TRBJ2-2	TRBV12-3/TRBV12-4	CASSFRDTGELFF	TGTGCCAGCAGTTTCAGGGATACCGGGGAGCTGTTTTTT
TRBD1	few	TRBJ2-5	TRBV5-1	CASNRQGSETQYF	TGCGCCAGCAACCGACAGGGTTCAGAGACCCAGTACTTC
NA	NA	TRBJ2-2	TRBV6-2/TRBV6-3	CASSYWSGELFF	TGTGCCAGCAGTTACTGGAGCGGGGAGCTGTTTTTT
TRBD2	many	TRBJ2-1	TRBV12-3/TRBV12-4	CASSLDSGNANEQFF	TGTGCCAGCAGTTTAGATAGCGGGAATGCTAATGAGCAGTTCTTC
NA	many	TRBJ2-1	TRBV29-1	CSVATGREQFF	TGCAGCGTTGCGACGGGACGTGAGCAGTTCTTC
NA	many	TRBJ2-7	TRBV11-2	CASSRVVVYEQYF	TGTGCCAGCAGTCGAGTAGTCGTCTACGAGCAGTACTTC
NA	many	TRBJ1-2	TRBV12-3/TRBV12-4	CASSSRQASNGYTF	TGTGCCAGCAGTTCCCGACAGGCTTCCAATGGCTACACCTTC
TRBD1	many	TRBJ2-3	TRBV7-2	CASSLMRQGPDTQYF	TGTGCCAGCAGCTTAATGCGACAGGGCCCAGATACGCAGTATTTT
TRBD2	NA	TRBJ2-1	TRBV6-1	CASSRSGRVYNEQFF	TGTGCCAGCAGCCGAAGCGGGAGAGTTTACAATGAGCAGTTCTTC
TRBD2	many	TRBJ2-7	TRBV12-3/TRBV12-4	CASSLSGLAGAEQYF	TGTGCCAGCAGTCTCAGCGGACTAGCGGGAGCGGAGCAGTACTTC
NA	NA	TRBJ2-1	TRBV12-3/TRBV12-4	CASSLSRRSPYNEQFF	TGTGCCAGCAGTTTAAGTAGACGATCACCCTACAATGAGCAGTTCTTC
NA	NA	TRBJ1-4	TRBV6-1	CASSAQGSFEKLFF	TGTGCCAGCAGCGCACAGGGCAGTTTTGAAAAACTGTTTTTT
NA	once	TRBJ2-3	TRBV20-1	CSAREAGDTQYF	TGCAGTGCTAGAGAGGCCGGAGATACGCAGTATTTT
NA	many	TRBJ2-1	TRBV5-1	CASSEEQEQFF	TGCGCCAGCAGCGAGGAACAGGAGCAGTTCTTC
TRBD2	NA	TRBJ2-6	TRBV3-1	CASSWWIAGGSSGANVLTF	TGTGCCAGCAGCTGGTGGATAGCGGGAGGTTCCTCTGGGGCCAACGTCCTGACTTTC
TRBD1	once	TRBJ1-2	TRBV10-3	CAISGTGENYGYTF	TGTGCCATCAGTGGGACAGGGGAGAACTATGGCTACACCTTC
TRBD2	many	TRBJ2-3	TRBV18	CASSLAGGPPDTQYF	TGTGCCAGCTCATTAGCGGGAGGGCCTCCAGATACGCAGTATTTT
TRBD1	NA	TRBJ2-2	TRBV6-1	CASSRGTGGSRTGELFF	TGTGCCAGCAGTCGTGGGACAGGGGGCTCTAGGACCGGGGAGCTGTTTTTT
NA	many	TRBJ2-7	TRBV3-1	CASSWAGPSYEQYF	TGTGCCAGCAGCTGGGCCGGGCCGTCCTACGAGCAGTACTTC
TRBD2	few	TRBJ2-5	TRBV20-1	CSARTSGRIETQYF	TGCAGTGCTAGGACCAGCGGGAGAATAGAGACCCAGTACTTC
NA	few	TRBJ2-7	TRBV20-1	CSATQGKNEQYF	TGCAGTGCTACCCAGGGGAAGAACGAGCAGTACTTC
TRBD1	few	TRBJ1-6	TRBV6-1	CASRKGGQGELSPLHF	TGTGCCAGCAGAAAAGGGGGACAGGGGGAGCTGTCACCCCTCCACTTT
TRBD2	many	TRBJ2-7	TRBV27	CASSLRLRGTSGRAGLYEQYF	TGTGCCAGCAGTTTGAGGTTGCGGGGGACTAGCGGGAGGGCCGGTCTCTACGAGCAGTACTTC
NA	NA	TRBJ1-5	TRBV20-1	CSARTALNQPQHF	TGCAGTGCTAGAACGGCTCTAAATCAGCCCCAGCATTTT
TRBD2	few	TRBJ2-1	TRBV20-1	CSALVTSGKYNEQFF	TGCAGTGCTCTAGTTACTAGCGGAAAATACAATGAGCAGTTCTTC
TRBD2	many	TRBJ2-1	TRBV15	CATNLDLLAGAEQFF	TGTGCCACCAACCTCGACCTTTTAGCGGGAGCGGAGCAGTTCTTC
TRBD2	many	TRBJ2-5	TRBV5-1	CASPLRSGKYQGTQYF	TGCGCCAGCCCGCTTAGGAGCGGGAAATACCAGGGGACCCAGTACTTC
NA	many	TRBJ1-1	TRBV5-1	CASSLDLSLGTEAFF	TGCGCCAGCAGCTTGGATTTGTCCCTCGGCACTGAAGCTTTCTTT
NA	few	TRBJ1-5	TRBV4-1	CASSLTLSGIQPQHF	TGCGCCAGCAGCCTGACCCTCTCAGGGATTCAGCCCCAGCATTTT
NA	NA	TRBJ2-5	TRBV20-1	CSARRGFNQETQYF	TGCAGTGCTCGCAGGGGATTTAACCAAGAGACCCAGTACTTC
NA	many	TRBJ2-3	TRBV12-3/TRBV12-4	CASRPITDTQYF	TGTGCCAGCAGGCCGATCACAGATACGCAGTATTTT
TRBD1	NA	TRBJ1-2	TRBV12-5	CASGFSGTANYGYTF	TGTGCTAGTGGTTTCTCAGGGACAGCTAACTATGGCTACACCTTC
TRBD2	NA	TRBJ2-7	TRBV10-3	CAITSGRRGLEQYF	TGTGCCATCACAAGCGGGAGAAGAGGGCTCGAGCAGTACTTC
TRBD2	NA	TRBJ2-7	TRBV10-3	CAISRLAGSDKSEQYF	TGTGCCATCAGCCGACTAGCGGGGAGTGACAAGAGCGAGCAGTACTTC